These 2 T cell receptor beta chains were sequenced from one sample in a study of control samples from healthy donors and cancer patients. Libraries were prepared by immunoSEQ multiplex PCR; TCRdb keeps only in-frame clonotypes and omits some of them. The repertoire has about 120,000 clones, roughly 87% of them found once; the top ten carry around 9%. What was sequenced was blood. The receptors were sampled from a man in his forties in good health.

The chain carries TRBV19 and TRBJ1-4; 7 nucleotides align to TRBD1. This CDR3 has 13 amino acids. The trim removed 6 bases at V and 8 bases at J, leaving 6 bases unmatched. The germline V gene has CDR1 LNHDA and CDR2 SQIVND (reference sequence). CDR3 region: CASSPGTAEKLFF. For the CDR3, the DNA is TGTGCCAGTAGCCCAGGGACAGCGGAAAAACTGTTTTTT.

The CDR3 sequence is CASRQGQGAGGYTF. In DNA form, the CDR3 reads TGTGCCAGCAGGCAGGGACAGGGGGCTGGTGGCTACACCTTC. This chain connects TRBV6-5 to TRBJ1-2, with 12 bases identical to TRBD1. Germline trimming cut 6 bases from V and 7 bases from J; bases unmatched to any gene: 6. The CDR3 runs to 14 residues. Germline CDR1 is MNHEY and CDR2 is SVGAGI.